The 25 T cell receptor beta chains given below trace back to one sample, sequenced in a study of blood T cell repertoires in COVID-19. Clones were sequenced by immunoSEQ multiplex PCR, and TCRdb holds only the in-frame ones, with some missing. There are some 80,000 clones in the sample; around 83% occur only once, and around 9% lies in the top ten. The sequencing sample was made of peripheral blood. The receptors were gathered from a human donor in a cohort sampled during active COVID-19.

This clone was seen a few times. CDR3 in amino acids: CASSSDLFGGNTQYF. The CDR3 bases are TGTGCCAGCAGCTCGGACCTATTCGGAGGAAATACGCAGTATTTT. The V and J genes are TRBV7-3 and TRBJ2-3; a weak D match, TRBD2 (5 bases). V gave up 4 bases and J gave up 7 bases, with 18 bases separating them. CDR1 is SGHTA, CDR2 FQGTGA, per germline. The CDR3 has 15 amino acids.

The rearrangement joins TRBV30 to TRBJ1-6; 9 bases map to TRBD1. Trimming at V came to 4 bases and at J to 7 bases, leaving 8 bases not matched to a gene. The CDR3 has 15 residues. Germline V lookup: CDR1 GTSNPN, CDR2 SVGIG (reference sequence). This CDR3 reads CAWKGATGGNSPLHF. CDR3 coding DNA: TGTGCCTGGAAAGGAGCGACAGGGGGGAATTCACCCCTCCACTTT.

The V and J genes are TRBV30 and TRBJ1-6, with 7 positions matching TRBD1. Germline V gene lookup returns CDR1 GTSNPN and CDR2 SVGIG (reference sequence). The CDR3 runs to 12 residues. J was trimmed by 6 bases and V by 6 bases; bases with no gene match: 2. The CDR3 DNA is TGTGCCTGTGGACAGGTTAATTCACCCCTCCACTTT. Translation gives CACGQVNSPLHF.

The chain couples TRBV12-3 or TRBV12-4 to TRBJ2-5, with 7 bases matching TRBD1. This CDR3 is built from 13 residues. J was trimmed by 5 bases and V by 5 bases; bases with no gene match: 5. The CDR3 loop is CASSPDRAETQYF. CDR3 sequence (DNA): TGTGCCAGCAGTCCAGACAGGGCCGAGACCCAGTACTTC.

The sample holds a few counts of this clone. The rearrangement uses TRBV12-5 and TRBJ2-1, with 12 bases matching TRBD2. Germline V CDR1 and CDR2: LGHNT, FRNRAP. V lost 2 bases to trimming and J lost 2 bases; unmatched junction nucleotides: 7. The CDR3 loop spans 18 amino acids. CDR3 sequence: CASGLPTWTSGTYNEQFF. CDR3 DNA: TGTGCTAGTGGTTTGCCCACTTGGACTAGCGGGACCTACAATGAGCAGTTCTTC.

Only a few counts were recorded for this clone. The CDR3: CASSYGGTGVAYEQYF. The CDR3 DNA reads TGTGCCAGCAGTTACGGGGGGACCGGGGTCGCCTACGAGCAGTACTTC. This sequence joins TRBV5-4 and TRBJ2-7; 7 nucleotides match TRBD2. There are 16 residues in the CDR3. Germline assignment: CDR1 SGHNT and CDR2 YYREEE (reference sequence). With 5 bases clipped from V and 2 bases from J, the junction kept 13 bases outside the gene matches.

This clone was counted only a few times. V is TRBV4-2 and J is TRBJ2-1; TRBD2 matches at 7 bases. Germline V lookup: CDR1 LGHNA, CDR2 YNFKEQ. CDR3 length: 18 amino acids. V was clipped by 0 bases and J by 7 bases; unmatched bases: 15. CDR3 region: CASSQERNRGEGQNEQFF. DNA of the CDR3: TGTGCCAGCAGCCAAGAGAGAAATCGGGGGGAGGGTCAAAATGAGCAGTTCTTC.

The chain joins TRBV19 to TRBJ2-3; 12 nucleotides match TRBD2. Trimming cost V 7 bases and J 3 bases; bases outside gene matches: 11. This CDR3 has 17 amino acids. CDR1 and CDR2 (germline): LNHDA, SQIVND (reference sequence). CDR3 bases: TGTGCCAGTACCAAAATGACTAGCGGGAGTGGTACAGATACGCAGTATTTT. As protein: CASTKMTSGSGTDTQYF.

The chain has TRBV6-5 and TRBJ2-5, with a weak D call TRBD2 (5 bases). V was clipped by 9 bases and J by 9 bases, with 20 bases between them. Per the germline V gene, CDR1 is MNHEY and CDR2 is SVGAGI. This CDR3 has 13 residues. The CDR3: CASSRAGPWAQYF. The CDR3 DNA sequence: TGTGCCAGTTCGCGGGCGGGTCCCTGGGCCCAGTACTTC.

This chain uses TRBV7-3 with TRBJ2-1; D is unclear. V was clipped by 5 bases and J by 8 bases, with 13 bases between them. This CDR3 is 13 amino acids long. Germline V lookup: CDR1 SGHTA, CDR2 FQGTGA. The CDR3 sequence is CASSALVAHEQFF. The CDR3 nucleotides are TGTGCCAGCAGCGCCTTAGTAGCCCATGAGCAGTTCTTC. The variable domain in full, with the rest retrieved from reference TRBV7-3 and TRBJ2-1, is GAGVSQTPSNKVTEKGKYVELRCDPISGHTALYWYRQSLGQGPEFLIYFQGTGAADDSGLPNDRFFAVRPEGSVSTLKIQRTERGDSAVYLCASSALVAHEQFFGPGTRLTVL.

The chain employs TRBV19 and TRBJ2-2; 8 bases agree with TRBD1. The germline CDR1 and CDR2 sequences are LNHDA and SQIVND (reference sequence). The J segment lost 2 bases and the V segment lost 6 bases, leaving 11 bases of the junction unmatched. This CDR3 is 17 amino acids long. CDR3 protein: CASRVLQGGRNTGELFF. CDR3 bases: TGTGCCAGTAGGGTATTACAGGGGGGCCGCAACACCGGGGAGCTGTTTTTT. The full variable domain, rest sourced from reference TRBV19 and TRBJ2-2, is DGGITQSPKYLFRKEGQNVTLSCEQNLNHDAMYWYRQDPGQGLRLIYYSQIVNDFQKGDIAEGYSVSREKKESFPLTVTSAQKNPTAFYLCASRVLQGGRNTGELFFGEGSRLTVL.

Notes on this clone: The same CDR3 can be traced to other DNA sequences in this sample. The J gene is TRBJ2-1, the V gene TRBV5-1; the D gene is possibly TRBD1 (5 bases). V lost 0 bases, J lost 0 bases, and 10 bases lay in between. The CDR3 loop spans 16 amino acids. Germline V gene sequence: CDR1 SGHRS, CDR2 YFSETQ. The CDR3 sequence: CASSLGGGGSYNEQFF. The CDR3 bases are TGCGCCAGCAGCTTGGGGGGCGGTGGCTCCTACAATGAGCAGTTCTTC.

This chain uses TRBV5-1 with TRBJ2-2; 8 nucleotides align to TRBD2. Per the germline V gene, CDR1 is SGHRS and CDR2 is YFSETQ. The V gene end was trimmed by 7 bases and the J gene end by 1 base; junction bases not matched to a gene: 3. This CDR3 comprises 14 residues. The CDR3 here is CASESGRNTGELFF. CDR3 DNA sequence: TGCGCCAGCGAGAGCGGGAGGAACACCGGGGAGCTGTTTTTT.

The chain recombines TRBV5-1 with TRBJ2-2, with 7 bases aligning to TRBD2. V was pared by 4 bases and J by 1 base, with 4 bases of the junction left unmatched. Germline CDR1 is SGHRS and CDR2 is YFSETQ. This CDR3 is built from 15 residues. The CDR3 spells CASSLSSGNTGELFF. Here the CDR3 DNA reads TGCGCCAGCAGCCTCTCTAGCGGGAACACCGGGGAGCTGTTTTTT.

The chain links TRBV6-5 to TRBJ2-7; D might be TRBD2 (5 bases). The germline V gene has CDR1 MNHEY and CDR2 SVGAGI. Between the trimmed V and J ends, which lost 7 bases and 9 bases, there was a span of 19 bases. This CDR3 spans 13 amino acids. The CDR3 here is CASKGRGQARQYF. DNA of the CDR3: TGTGCCAGCAAAGGTCGAGGGCAGGCGAGGCAGTACTTC.

This clone was counted only a few times. V and J are TRBV6-1 and TRBJ2-1; 10 bases match TRBD1. The V segment lost 4 bases and the J segment 6 bases; nucleotides outside the gene matches: 9. Germline CDR1 MNHNS, CDR2 SASEGT. This CDR3 has 16 amino acids. CDR3 sequence reads: CASSALPGQGTNEQFF. CDR3 DNA: TGTGCCAGCAGTGCGCTCCCGGGACAGGGGACCAATGAGCAGTTCTTC.

The CDR3 protein is CASRPTAYASGYTF. CDR3 DNA sequence: TGTGCCAGCAGGCCGACAGCCTATGCTTCGGGCTACACCTTC. The chain employs TRBV6-1 and TRBJ1-2, with D possibly TRBD1 on 5 matching bases. The germline gives CDR1 MNHNS, CDR2 SASEGT. Trimming shortened V by 6 bases and J by 8 bases, and 19 bases separated the two germline ends. CDR3 length: 14 amino acids.

V gene TRBV19 combines with J gene TRBJ2-7; a possible D gene is TRBD1 (6 bases). V gave up 3 bases and J gave up 3 bases, with 15 bases separating them. This CDR3 has 15 residues. CDR1 LNHDA and CDR2 SQIVND come from the germline V gene (reference sequence). CDR3 nucleotides: TGTGCCAGTAGTATTTCACAGGGTGAGGTCTACGAGCAGTACTTC. This gives the protein CASSISQGEVYEQYF.

The chain carries TRBV11-3 and TRBJ2-7; the D gene is possibly TRBD1 (6 bases). This CDR3 has 14 amino acids. Germline V lookup: CDR1 SGHNT, CDR2 YENEEA. Trimming pared 5 bases from V and 2 bases from J, leaving 13 bases between. The chain's CDR3 is CASSTIQGPYEQYF. The CDR3 DNA is TGTGCCAGCAGCACGATACAGGGCCCCTACGAGCAGTACTTC.

This clone was observed a handful of times. This chain connects TRBV11-2 to TRBJ1-2, with a tentative D call TRBD1 (6 bases). The CDR3 extends over 15 amino acids. Germline assignment: CDR1 SGHAT and CDR2 FQNNGV. Trimming cost V 3 bases and J 4 bases, with 15 bases left between them. This CDR3 is CASSLDLGDTYGYTF. DNA for the CDR3: TGTGCCAGCAGCTTGGACCTTGGGGACACCTATGGCTACACCTTC.

The chain combines TRBV5-1 with TRBJ2-2; 9 bases line up with TRBD1. Germline V gives CDR1 SGHRS, CDR2 YFSETQ. CDR3 length: 14 residues. Germline trimming cut 4 bases from V and 6 bases from J; bases unmatched to any gene: 4. CDR3 sequence reads: CASSPGQGSGELFF. The CDR3 nucleotides read TGCGCCAGCAGCCCCGGACAGGGGTCCGGGGAGCTGTTTTTT.

The rearrangement links TRBV19 to TRBJ1-2; D is perhaps TRBD1 (5 bases). The length of the CDR3 is 16 residues. V lost 3 bases and J 6 bases, leaving 20 bases between the germline ends. Germline V lookup: CDR1 LNHDA, CDR2 SQIVND (reference sequence). Written as DNA, the CDR3 is TGTGCCAGTAGTATCATAGCAGGGAGGGGAAGGGATGGCTACACCTTC. Translating it yields CASSIIAGRGRDGYTF.

The chain carries TRBV7-3 and TRBJ1-1; TRBD1 agrees at 9 bases. With 3 bases clipped from V and 1 base from J, the junction kept 3 bases outside the gene matches. The germline V gene encodes CDR1 SGHTA and CDR2 FQGTGA. The length of the CDR3 is 15 residues. The CDR3 protein is CASSFTGGGNTEAFF. The CDR3 DNA reads TGTGCCAGCAGCTTTACAGGGGGCGGGAACACTGAAGCTTTCTTT.

The chain recombines TRBV6-1 with TRBJ1-5; tentatively, D is TRBD1 (6 bases). The CDR3 consists of 16 residues. Germline V lookup: CDR1 MNHNS, CDR2 SASEGT. V was clipped by 1 base and J by 3 bases, with 13 bases between them. CDR3 nucleotides: TGTGCCAGCAGTGAAGGAGGCAGGGGTTTCAATCAGCCCCAGCATTTT. It yields the protein CASSEGGRGFNQPQHF.

The chain combines TRBV6-5 with TRBJ1-5; D is perhaps TRBD1 (5 bases). Germline CDR1 and CDR2: MNHEY and SVGAGI. Trimming shortened V by 6 bases and J by 1 base, and 13 bases separated the two germline ends. The CDR3 has 15 amino acids. CDR3 region: CASSRVGGSNQPQHF. In DNA form, the CDR3 reads TGTGCCAGCAGCAGGGTTGGAGGGAGCAATCAGCCCCAGCATTTT.